Listed below are T cell receptor beta chains from one sample, sequenced in a study of blood T cells in healthy people across ages. Using its own MiXCR run on the 5' RACE reads, TCRdb lists one record per CDR3 protein. The profile shows 850,000 to 1,100,000 distinct CDR3 sequences, more than 30% of them singletons. Sequenced sample: blood. The receptors originated from a man in his late teens or twenties in good health. Both conserved end residues are part of each CDR3. A D gene is named only where the DNA matches it firmly. Clone size is not always given. Where it is, it says once, few, many or a class for expanded clones.

clone_size: few; d_call: .; v_call: TRBV29-1; j_call: TRBJ2-2; cdr3_nt: TGCAGCGTCCAAGGGAGTAGTTCGTTCGCCGGGGAGCTGTTTTTT; cdr3_aa: CSVQGSSSFAGELFF
clone_size: .; d_call: .; v_call: TRBV7-9; j_call: TRBJ1-2; cdr3_nt: TGTGCCAGCAGCCCGAGAGGGGTCTCTGGCTACACCTTC; cdr3_aa: CASSPRGVSGYTF
clone_size: .; d_call: TRBD2; v_call: TRBV4-2; j_call: TRBJ2-1; cdr3_nt: TGTACCAGCAGCCAACTTACGGGACTAGCGGGGGATAATGAGCAGTTCTTC; cdr3_aa: CTSSQLTGLAGDNEQFF
clone_size: .; d_call: TRBD1; v_call: TRBV10-3; j_call: TRBJ2-2; cdr3_nt: TGTGCCATCGGGACAGGGGCCACCGGGGAGCTGTTTTTT; cdr3_aa: CAIGTGATGELFF
clone_size: .; d_call: .; v_call: TRBV9; j_call: TRBJ2-3; cdr3_nt: TGTGCCAGCAGCCCCCGGTACTCAAGCACAGATACGCAGTATTTT; cdr3_aa: CASSPRYSSTDTQYF
clone_size: .; d_call: .; v_call: TRBV4-3; j_call: TRBJ1-1; cdr3_nt: TGCGCCAGCAGCCAGGAAGTGGGACCGTCGAACACTGAAGCTTTCTTT; cdr3_aa: CASSQEVGPSNTEAFF
clone_size: .; d_call: .; v_call: TRBV5-5; j_call: TRBJ1-5; cdr3_nt: TGTGCCAGCAGCCAGTATCTTACGGGTAGCAATCAGCCCCAGCATTTT; cdr3_aa: CASSQYLTGSNQPQHF
clone_size: few; d_call: TRBD2; v_call: TRBV12-3/TRBV12-4; j_call: TRBJ2-5; cdr3_nt: TGTGCCAGCAGTTTCAGTTCTAGCGGGGGAATTGAGCAGTACTTC; cdr3_aa: CASSFSSSGGIEQYF
clone_size: few; d_call: TRBD1; v_call: TRBV29-1; j_call: TRBJ1-2; cdr3_nt: TGCAGCGTTCAAACAGGGGTCTATGGCTACACCTTC; cdr3_aa: CSVQTGVYGYTF
clone_size: .; d_call: .; v_call: TRBV29-1; j_call: TRBJ2-4; cdr3_nt: TGCAGCGTTGTCGGAGGGGGGGAGAACATTCAGTACTTC; cdr3_aa: CSVVGGGENIQYF
clone_size: .; d_call: .; v_call: TRBV6-6; j_call: TRBJ1-2; cdr3_nt: TGTGCCAGCAGATCCGTGGCCTACTATGGCTACACCTTC; cdr3_aa: CASRSVAYYGYTF
clone_size: .; d_call: TRBD1; v_call: TRBV30; j_call: TRBJ1-2; cdr3_nt: TGTGCCTGGAGTGTCACGACAGGGGGTGGCTACACCTTC; cdr3_aa: CAWSVTTGGGYTF
clone_size: .; d_call: .; v_call: TRBV7-2; j_call: TRBJ1-3; cdr3_nt: TGTGCCAGCAGCTTAGAAGGCCGGAAAACTCGAAACACCATATATTTT; cdr3_aa: CASSLEGRKTRNTIYF
clone_size: once; d_call: TRBD1; v_call: TRBV12-3/TRBV12-4; j_call: TRBJ2-3; cdr3_nt: TGTGCCAACAGTCCACAGGGGGGAAGAGCAGATACGCAGTATTTT; cdr3_aa: CANSPQGGRADTQYF
clone_size: few; d_call: .; v_call: TRBV7-2; j_call: TRBJ2-3; cdr3_nt: TGTGCCAGCAGCTTTACCGGGGCCGACACAGATACGCAGTATTTT; cdr3_aa: CASSFTGADTDTQYF
clone_size: .; d_call: TRBD1; v_call: TRBV20-1; j_call: TRBJ2-5; cdr3_nt: TGCAGTGCTAGAGATTGGGACAGGGGTGGCCAAGAGACCCAGTACTTC; cdr3_aa: CSARDWDRGGQETQYF
clone_size: .; d_call: .; v_call: TRBV20-1; j_call: TRBJ1-2; cdr3_nt: TGCAGTGCTAACGCAGGGGCTAACTATGGCTACACCTTC; cdr3_aa: CSANAGANYGYTF
clone_size: .; d_call: TRBD1; v_call: TRBV6-1; j_call: TRBJ1-5; cdr3_nt: TGTGCCAGCAGATCCAACACAGGGGGGGGTCAGCCCCAGCATTTT; cdr3_aa: CASRSNTGGGQPQHF
clone_size: once; d_call: .; v_call: TRBV14; j_call: TRBJ2-2; cdr3_nt: TGTGCCAGCAACGGATTGAACACCGGGGAGCTGTTTTTT; cdr3_aa: CASNGLNTGELFF
clone_size: .; d_call: .; v_call: TRBV27; j_call: TRBJ2-3; cdr3_nt: TGTGCCAGCAGTGTATTGAGCGACACAGATACGCAGTATTTT; cdr3_aa: CASSVLSDTDTQYF
clone_size: .; d_call: .; v_call: TRBV3-1; j_call: TRBJ2-3; cdr3_nt: TGTGCCAGCAGCCAATGGGAATACAGAGATACGCAGTATTTT; cdr3_aa: CASSQWEYRDTQYF
clone_size: .; d_call: .; v_call: TRBV7-8; j_call: TRBJ1-5; cdr3_nt: TGTGCCAGCAGCTTAAGTACAAGTTATAGCAATCAGCCCCAGCATTTT; cdr3_aa: CASSLSTSYSNQPQHF